A single sample is the source of the 18 T cell receptor beta chains below, sequenced in a study of CD8 T cells in Susac syndrome. It was with random hexamers that about 0.45 to 1 ug RNA was reverse transcribed. TCRdb reanalysed the immunoSEQ multiplex PCR reads using MiXCR and keeps one entry per CDR3 protein. The sample records approximately 120,000 distinct CDR3 sequences, around 94% being singletons. The material sequenced was CD8+ T cells from PBMCs. These receptors originate from a human donor with Susac syndrome.

The V gene is TRBV3-1, the J gene TRBJ2-1; 10 positions agree with TRBD2. CDR1 is LGHDT and CDR2 is YNNKEL in the germline V gene (reference sequence). V gave up 3 bases and J gave up 2 bases; unmatched junction bases: 4. CDR3 length: 16 residues. The CDR3 DNA is TGTGCCAGCAGCCATTCTAGCGGGAGCGCCTACAATGAGCAGTTCTTC. It specifies CASSHSSGSAYNEQFF.

CDR3 bases: TGTGCCAGCAGCTTGACTAGCGGTTCCGCATACAATGAGCAGTTCTTC. It translates to CASSLTSGSAYNEQFF. The J gene is TRBJ2-1, the V gene TRBV7-9; 9 bases match TRBD2. Germline trimming cut 3 bases from V and 4 bases from J; bases unmatched to any gene: 7. The CDR3 sequence is 16 residues long. Germline V lookup: CDR1 SEHNR, CDR2 FQNEAQ (reference sequence).

The J gene is TRBJ2-7, the V gene TRBV27, with D maybe TRBD2 (5 bases). V lost 3 bases to trimming and J lost 7 bases, with 19 bases between them. The V gene's germline CDR1 is MNHEY and CDR2 SMNVEV (reference sequence). The CDR3 has 15 amino acids. Here the CDR3 reads CASSFSLAPRGEQYF. The CDR3 DNA reads as TGTGCCAGCAGTTTCTCCTTAGCGCCGCGCGGGGAGCAGTACTTC.

This chain uses TRBV11-2 with TRBJ1-1, with D perhaps TRBD1 (6 bases). V lost 3 bases and J 1 base, leaving 15 bases between the germline ends. The CDR3 covers 16 residues. Germline-derived CDR1 and CDR2 are SGHAT and FQNNGV. The CDR3 sequence is CASSFPLGQPNTEAFF. CDR3 coding DNA: TGTGCCAGCAGCTTCCCGCTTGGACAGCCGAACACTGAAGCTTTCTTT.

The V call is TRBV4-1, the J call TRBJ2-2; D gene ambiguous. The CDR3 length is 12 residues. The germline gives CDR1 MGHRA, CDR2 YSYEKL. With 1 base removed from V and 6 bases from J, the gap between germline ends came to 3 bases. The CDR3 DNA follows: TGCGCCAGCAGCCAAGCTGCCGGGGAGCTGTTTTTT. As protein: CASSQAAGELFF.

This chain uses TRBV7-3 with TRBJ1-1, with 7 bases lining up with TRBD1. Trimming removed 1 base from V and 0 bases from J; junction bases left unmatched: 8. The CDR3 has 17 amino acids. Germline CDR1 SGHTA, CDR2 FQGTGA. CDR3 region: CASSLNPGTAMNTEAFF. For the CDR3, the DNA is TGTGCCAGCAGCTTAAACCCCGGGACAGCCATGAACACTGAAGCTTTCTTT.

V is TRBV7-9 and J is TRBJ2-4; possible D gene TRBD1, 5 bases. From germline, CDR1 is SEHNR and CDR2 FQNEAQ (reference sequence). The CDR3 runs to 14 residues. The ends were cut back, 3 bases at V and 7 bases at J, with 13 bases in the middle. The CDR3: CASSFQGLSNIQYF. Here the CDR3 DNA reads TGTGCCAGCAGCTTCCAGGGATTATCGAACATTCAGTACTTC.

This clonotype was detected once. This rearrangement joins TRBV30 to TRBJ1-2; tentative D call: TRBD1 (5 bases). The germline gives CDR1 GTSNPN, CDR2 SVGIG (reference sequence). The CDR3 spans 15 residues. The germline V and J ends were trimmed by 4 bases and 2 bases, with 17 bases remaining between them. The CDR3 sequence: CAWTNGRGLNYGYTF. Written as DNA, the CDR3 is TGTGCCTGGACCAACGGAAGGGGACTGAACTATGGCTACACCTTC.

The genes are TRBV28 and TRBJ2-5; maybe TRBD2 (6 bases). The CDR3 consists of 18 residues. The V end lost 6 bases, the J end lost 1 base, and 24 bases lay between the germline ends. CDR1 and CDR2 from the germline V gene are MDHEN and SYDVKM. In DNA, the CDR3 is TGTGCCAGCAGACCCATCAAGAATAGCGGCGGACTCCAAGAGACCCAGTACTTC. It encodes CASRPIKNSGGLQETQYF.

The chain couples TRBV9 to TRBJ2-2, with 9 bases lining up with TRBD2. Germline V gene sequence: CDR1 SGDLS, CDR2 YYNGEE. This CDR3 has 16 amino acids. V was pared by 3 bases and J by 1 base, with 4 bases of the junction left unmatched. CDR3 region: CASSALAGKNTGELFF. CDR3 bases: TGTGCCAGCAGCGCCCTAGCGGGGAAGAACACCGGGGAGCTGTTTTTT.

V and J are TRBV20-1 and TRBJ2-1; D is unclear. Trimming took 1 base from V and 3 from J, leaving 10 bases between them. CDR3 length equals 14 residues. Germline CDR1 and CDR2: DFQATT and SNEGSKA (reference sequence). The CDR3 coding sequence is TGCAGTGCTAGAGGTACCTCGGACTACAATGAGCAGTTCTTC. Its translation is CSARGTSDYNEQFF.

The gene calls are TRBV19 and TRBJ2-2, with TRBD2 as a possible D gene (5 bases). The V gene lost 6 bases and the J gene lost 5 bases, with 10 bases spanning the gap. CDR3 length equals 13 residues. Germline CDR1 LNHDA, CDR2 SQIVND (reference sequence). CDR3 nucleotides: TGTGCCAGTAGGGCGGGTACTACCGGGGAGCTGTTTTTT. This translates into CASRAGTTGELFF.

This chain joins TRBV28 and TRBJ1-5, with unresolved D. This CDR3 is built from 16 residues. The ends were cut back, 0 bases at V and 1 base at J, with 10 bases in the middle. CDR1 MDHEN and CDR2 SYDVKM come from the germline V gene. Written as DNA, the CDR3 is TGTGCCAGCAGTTTATGGCGGGGAAGGAGCAATCAGCCCCAGCATTTT. This gives the protein CASSLWRGRSNQPQHF.

CDR3 sequence: CASSLRVYEQYF. In nucleotides, the CDR3 is TGTGCCAGCAGCTTGCGGGTTTACGAGCAGTACTTC. J is TRBJ2-7 and V is TRBV7-9; D is perhaps TRBD2 (5 bases). CDR3 length: 12 amino acids. Germline V gene data show CDR1 as SEHNR and CDR2 as FQNEAQ (reference sequence). V gave up 3 bases and J gave up 4 bases, with 7 bases separating them.

This chain links TRBV29-1 with TRBJ2-1; TRBD2 matches at 7 bases. Trimming removed 2 bases from V and 9 bases from J; junction bases left unmatched: 7. The CDR3 runs to 13 residues. Per the germline V gene, CDR1 is SQVTM and CDR2 is ANQGSEA. The CDR3 DNA sequence: TGCAGCGTTGAAACCCCGGGAGGAATTGAGCAGTTCTTC. Translation gives CSVETPGGIEQFF.

This clonotype was detected only once. This chain links TRBV27 with TRBJ2-3, with D tentatively TRBD1 or TRBD2 (5 bases each). This CDR3 is built from 16 residues. The germline V gene encodes CDR1 MNHEY and CDR2 SMNVEV (reference sequence). With 5 bases removed from V and 1 base from J, the gap between germline ends came to 16 bases. The CDR3 DNA reads TGTGCCAGCAGTCCCGACAGAGAGGAGGGCACAGATACGCAGTATTTT. This codes for CASSPDREEGTDTQYF.

The chain joins TRBV27 to TRBJ2-3, with D uncertain. The CDR3 sequence is 12 residues long. Looked up from germline, CDR1 is MNHEY and CDR2 is SMNVEV (reference sequence). V was trimmed by 5 bases and J by 4 bases, leaving 7 bases between them. CDR3 in amino acids: CASSDPSDTQYF. In DNA, the CDR3 is TGTGCCAGCAGTGACCCGTCAGATACGCAGTATTTT.

CDR3 in amino acids: CASSFVQRSEKLFF. In DNA, the CDR3 is TGTGCCAGCAGCTTCGTCCAACGGAGTGAAAAACTGTTTTTT. V and J are TRBV5-6 and TRBJ1-4; no definite D call. This CDR3 contains 14 residues. Trimming removed 2 bases at V and 7 bases at J, with 12 bases between. CDR1 and CDR2 from the germline V gene are SGHDT and YYEEEE.